Sequencing of this T cell receptor beta chain was carried out in a study of OX40 agonist ivuxolimab in advanced cancers. General study results and limits: The CD4+ and CD8+ T cells in the blood had expanded clonally by week 6 at 0.1 to 3.0 mg/kg. Researchers did not determine the expanded peripheral T cells' antigen specificity. It was also the case that some nonresponders had low normalized T-cell clonal expansion.

The CDR3 is made up of 15 amino acids. Germline V lookup: CDR1 SNHLY, CDR2 FYNNEI. J was trimmed by 2 bases and V by 3 bases; bases with no gene match: 6. Blood sampling took place at baseline, cycle 4 day 1, and cycle 7 day 1. Repertoires were generated with immunoSEQ multiplex PCR, while TCRdb's copy carries only in-frame clones and drops some. The table records tens of thousands of clones, 80% to 85% of them present only once. As regards this clone: Its antigen remains unknown.

The V call is TRBV2, the J call TRBJ2-7; 8 bases agree with TRBD1. The source is an adult with an advanced solid tumor such as melanoma, head and neck, liver or kidney cancer. This specimen consisted of CD4+ or CD8+ T cells sorted from blood, obtained in a trial of the OX40 agonist ivuxolimab. The CDR3 coding sequence is TGTGCCAGCAGTGAGGGACAGGCAAACCCCTACGAGCAGTACTTC. Protein: CASSEGQANPYEQYF.